This passage covers 2 T cell receptor beta chains from one sample sequenced in a study of identical twins. TCRdb processed the 5' RACE reads anew with MiXCR; each CDR3 protein has one entry. This sample has around 370,000 distinct CDR3 sequences, with roughly 9% found just once. Sample: naive T cells sorted from blood. The receptor set was obtained from a woman aged 50 to 60 in good health.

This clonotype was counted many times. The chain has TRBV12-3 or TRBV12-4 and TRBJ2-1; D is unclear. Trimming removed 8 bases at V and 8 bases at J, with 13 bases between. The CDR3 runs to 12 residues. The CDR3 nucleotides read TGTGCCAGCGCATACCGATTCGATGAGCAGTTCTTC. Translating gives CASAYRFDEQFF.

About this clonotype itself: With a much larger clone just one base away, this may be a read error. The rearrangement joins TRBV27 to TRBJ2-7; D possibly corresponds to TRBD2 (5 bases). V shed 6 bases and J shed 5 bases, with 26 bases lying between them. The CDR3 is 17 amino acids. Germline V gene lookup returns CDR1 MNHEY and CDR2 SMNVEV (reference sequence). The CDR3 is CASSFQATRGSKDEQYF. DNA of the CDR3: TGTGCCAGCAGCTTCCAAGCAACGAGAGGGAGCAAGGACGAGCAGTACTTC.